Presented here are 5 T cell receptor beta chains from one specimen sequenced in a study of shared clonotypes between healthy human individuals. Using immunoSEQ multiplex PCR, the repertoire was profiled, and TCRdb retains in-frame clones only, with some absent. The table lists roughly 760,000 clones, around 72% of them singletons. What was sequenced was memory CD4+ T cells sorted from blood. Subset: CD45RA-negative fraction. These receptors all stem from a woman aged 30 to 39 in good health.

This rearrangement joins TRBV19 to TRBJ1-5; D is uncertain. This CDR3 contains 15 residues. The germline CDR1 and CDR2 sequences are LNHDA and SQIVND (reference sequence). The germline V and J ends were trimmed by 5 bases and 1 base, with 12 bases remaining between them. The CDR3 spells CASSPRHVSNQPQHF. The CDR3 DNA sequence: TGTGCCAGTAGTCCCCGACATGTGAGCAATCAGCCCCAGCATTTT.

The chain recombines TRBV28 with TRBJ2-7; 9 nucleotides match TRBD2. Germline-derived CDR1 and CDR2 are MDHEN and SYDVKM. Trimming at V came to 9 bases and at J to 4 bases, leaving 4 bases not matched to a gene. The CDR3 length is 12 residues. CDR3 region: CASSGSQYEQYF. CDR3 in DNA: TGTGCCAGTAGCGGGAGTCAATACGAGCAGTACTTC.

The gene calls are TRBV2 and TRBJ1-1, with D tentatively TRBD1 (5 bases). The germline gives CDR1 SNHLY, CDR2 FYNNEI. The CDR3 runs to 14 residues. Trimming left V 7 bases short and J 2 bases short, with 14 bases between. The CDR3 loop is CASKIGGINTEAFF. In nucleotides, the CDR3 is TGTGCCAGCAAGATCGGGGGAATAAACACTGAAGCTTTCTTT.

This chain connects TRBV7-9 to TRBJ1-1; D ambiguous. The CDR3 spans 14 residues. Looked up from germline, CDR1 is SEHNR and CDR2 is FQNEAQ (reference sequence). Trimming shortened V by 0 bases and J by 1 base, and 6 bases separated the two germline ends. In nucleotides, the CDR3 is TGTGCCAGCAGCTTAGCGGCCACGAACACTGAAGCTTTCTTT. Translating it yields CASSLAATNTEAFF.

The gene calls are TRBV6-4 and TRBJ1-2, with no clear D. Germline V CDR1 and CDR2: MRHNA, SNTAGT. V lost 0 bases and J 0 bases, leaving 8 bases between the germline ends. The CDR3 loop spans 15 amino acids. CDR3 DNA: TGTGCCAGCAGTGACTCGGTCCTAGCTAACTATGGCTACACCTTC. Residues: CASSDSVLANYGYTF.